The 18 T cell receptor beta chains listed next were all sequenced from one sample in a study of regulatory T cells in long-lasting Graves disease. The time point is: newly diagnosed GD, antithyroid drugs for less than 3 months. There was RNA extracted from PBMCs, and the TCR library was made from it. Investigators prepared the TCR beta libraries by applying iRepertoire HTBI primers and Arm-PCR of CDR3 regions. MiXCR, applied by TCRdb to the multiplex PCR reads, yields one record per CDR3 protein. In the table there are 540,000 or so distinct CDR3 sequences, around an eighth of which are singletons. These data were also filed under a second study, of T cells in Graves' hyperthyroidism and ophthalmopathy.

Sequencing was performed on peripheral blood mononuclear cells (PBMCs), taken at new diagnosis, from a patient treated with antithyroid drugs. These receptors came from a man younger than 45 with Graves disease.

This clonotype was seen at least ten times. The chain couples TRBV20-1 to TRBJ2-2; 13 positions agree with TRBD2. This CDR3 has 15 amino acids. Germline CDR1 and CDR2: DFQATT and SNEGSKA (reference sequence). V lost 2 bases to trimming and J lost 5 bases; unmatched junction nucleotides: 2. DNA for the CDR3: TGCAGTGCTAGAAGACTAGCGGGAGGAACCGGGGAGCTGTTTTTT. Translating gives CSARRLAGGTGELFF.

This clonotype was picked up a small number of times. The CDR3, as DNA: TGTGCCAGTAGTATCCAGTACTCTGGGGCCAACGTCCTGACTTTC. It codes for CASSIQYSGANVLTF. The rearrangement joins TRBV19 to TRBJ2-6; D uncertain. Trimming removed 3 bases at V and 0 bases at J, with 6 bases between. In germline, CDR1 is LNHDA, CDR2 SQIVND (reference sequence). This CDR3 has 15 amino acids.

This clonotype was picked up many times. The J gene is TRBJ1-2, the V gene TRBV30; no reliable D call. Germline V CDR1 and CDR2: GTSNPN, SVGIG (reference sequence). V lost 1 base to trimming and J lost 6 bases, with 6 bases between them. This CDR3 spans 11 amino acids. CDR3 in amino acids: CAWSGANGYTF. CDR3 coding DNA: TGTGCCTGGAGTGGAGCTAATGGCTACACCTTC.

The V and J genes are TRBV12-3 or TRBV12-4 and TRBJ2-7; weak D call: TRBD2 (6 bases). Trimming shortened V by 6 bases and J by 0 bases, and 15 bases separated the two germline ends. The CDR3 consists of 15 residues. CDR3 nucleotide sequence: TGTGCCAGCAGGGAGGGCGGTAGTAGCTCCTACGAGCAGTACTTC. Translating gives CASREGGSSSYEQYF.

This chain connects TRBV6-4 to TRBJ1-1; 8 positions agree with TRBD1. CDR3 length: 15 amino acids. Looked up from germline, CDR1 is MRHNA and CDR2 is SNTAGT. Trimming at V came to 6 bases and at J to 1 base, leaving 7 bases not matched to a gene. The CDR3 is CASRDGQGANTEAFF. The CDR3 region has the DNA TGTGCCAGCAGGGATGGACAGGGCGCGAACACTGAAGCTTTCTTT.

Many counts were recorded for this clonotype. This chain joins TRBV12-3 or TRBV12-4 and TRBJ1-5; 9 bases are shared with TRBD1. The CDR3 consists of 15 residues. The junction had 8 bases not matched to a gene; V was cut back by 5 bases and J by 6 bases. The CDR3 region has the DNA TGTGCCAGCAGTGGGACAGGGAGGATCGGTCAGCCCCAGCATTTT. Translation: CASSGTGRIGQPQHF.

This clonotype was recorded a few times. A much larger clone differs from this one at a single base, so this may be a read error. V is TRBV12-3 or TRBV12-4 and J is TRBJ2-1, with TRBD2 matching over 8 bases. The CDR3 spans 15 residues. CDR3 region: CVSSFEAGVYNEQFF. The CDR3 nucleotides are TGTGTCAGCAGTTTTGAAGCGGGAGTCTACAATGAGCAGTTCTTC.

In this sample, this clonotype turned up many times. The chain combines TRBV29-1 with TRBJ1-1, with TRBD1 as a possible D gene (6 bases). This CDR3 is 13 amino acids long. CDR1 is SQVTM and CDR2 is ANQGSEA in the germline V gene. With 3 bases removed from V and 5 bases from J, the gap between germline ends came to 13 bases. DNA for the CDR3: TGCAGCGTTGAGGGAAAGGGGGGAACTGAAGCTTTCTTT. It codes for CSVEGKGGTEAFF.

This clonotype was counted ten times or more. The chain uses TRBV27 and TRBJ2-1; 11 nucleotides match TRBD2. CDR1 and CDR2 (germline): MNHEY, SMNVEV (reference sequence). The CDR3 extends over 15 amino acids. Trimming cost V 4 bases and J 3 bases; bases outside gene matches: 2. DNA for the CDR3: TGTGCCAGCAGTTGGACTAGCGGGCTCTACAATGAGCAGTTCTTC. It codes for CASSWTSGLYNEQFF.

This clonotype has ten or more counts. CDR3: CASSVKAIQETQYF. In DNA, the CDR3 is TGTGCCAGCAGTGTAAAGGCGATACAAGAGACCCAGTACTTC. This rearrangement joins TRBV12-3 or TRBV12-4 to TRBJ2-5; no reliable D call. The germline V and J ends were trimmed by 5 bases and 2 bases, with 12 bases remaining between them. This CDR3 spans 14 amino acids.

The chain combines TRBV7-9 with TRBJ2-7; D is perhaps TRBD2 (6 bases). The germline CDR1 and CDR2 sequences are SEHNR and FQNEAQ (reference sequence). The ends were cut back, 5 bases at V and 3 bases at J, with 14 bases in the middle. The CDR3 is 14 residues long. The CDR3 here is CASSTTRDLYEQYF. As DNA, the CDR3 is TGTGCCAGCAGCACAACGCGGGACCTCTACGAGCAGTACTTC.

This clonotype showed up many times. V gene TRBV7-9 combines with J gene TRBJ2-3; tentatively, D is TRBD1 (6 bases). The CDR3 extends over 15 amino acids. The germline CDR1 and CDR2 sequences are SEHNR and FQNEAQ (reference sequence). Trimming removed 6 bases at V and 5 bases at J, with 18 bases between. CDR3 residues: CASRTPRGGIDTQYF. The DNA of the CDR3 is TGTGCCAGCAGGACCCCGAGAGGGGGAATAGATACGCAGTATTTT. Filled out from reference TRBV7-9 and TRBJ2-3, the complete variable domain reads DTGVSQNPRHKITKRGQNVTFRCDPISEHNRLYWYRQTLGQGPEFLTYFQNEAQLEKSRLLSDRFSAERPKGSFSTLEIQRTEQGDSAMYLCASRTPRGGIDTQYFGPGTRLTVL.

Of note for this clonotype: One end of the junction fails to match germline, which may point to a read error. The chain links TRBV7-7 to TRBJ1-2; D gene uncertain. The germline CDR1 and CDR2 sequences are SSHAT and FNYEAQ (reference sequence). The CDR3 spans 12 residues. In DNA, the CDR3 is TGTGCTAGCACCTTAAGGGTCGCTGACTACACCTTC. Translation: CASTLRVADYTF. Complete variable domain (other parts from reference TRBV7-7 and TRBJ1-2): GAGVSQSPRYKVTKRGQDVTLRCDPISSHATLYWYQQALGQGPEFLTYFNYEAQPDKSGLPSDRFSAERPEGSISTLTIQRTEQRDSAMYRCASTLRVADYTFGSGTRLTVV.

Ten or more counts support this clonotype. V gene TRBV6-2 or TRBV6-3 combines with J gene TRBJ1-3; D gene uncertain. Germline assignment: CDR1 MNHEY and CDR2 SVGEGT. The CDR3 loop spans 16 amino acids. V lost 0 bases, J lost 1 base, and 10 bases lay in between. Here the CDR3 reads CASSYSSMRSGNTIYF. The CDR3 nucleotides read TGTGCCAGCAGTTACTCGTCAATGAGGTCTGGAAACACCATATATTTT.

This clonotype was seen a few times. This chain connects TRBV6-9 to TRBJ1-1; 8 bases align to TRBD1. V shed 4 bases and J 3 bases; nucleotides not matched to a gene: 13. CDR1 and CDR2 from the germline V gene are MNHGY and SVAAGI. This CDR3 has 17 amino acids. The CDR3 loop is CASSFLTGGVKDTEAFF. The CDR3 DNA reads TGTGCCAGCAGTTTCCTTACAGGGGGAGTTAAGGACACTGAAGCTTTCTTT.

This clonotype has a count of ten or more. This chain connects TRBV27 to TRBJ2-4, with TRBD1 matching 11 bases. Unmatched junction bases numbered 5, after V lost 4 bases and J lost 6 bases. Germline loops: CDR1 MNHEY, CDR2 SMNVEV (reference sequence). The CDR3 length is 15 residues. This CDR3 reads CASSSLGQGGNIQYF. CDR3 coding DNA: TGTGCCAGCAGTTCGCTGGGACAGGGGGGAAACATTCAGTACTTC.

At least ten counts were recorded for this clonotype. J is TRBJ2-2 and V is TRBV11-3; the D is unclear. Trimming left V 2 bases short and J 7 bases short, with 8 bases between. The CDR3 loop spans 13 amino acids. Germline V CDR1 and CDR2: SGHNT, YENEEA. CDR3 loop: CASSLQEDGELFF. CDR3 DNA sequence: TGTGCCAGCAGCTTACAAGAGGACGGGGAGCTGTTTTTT.

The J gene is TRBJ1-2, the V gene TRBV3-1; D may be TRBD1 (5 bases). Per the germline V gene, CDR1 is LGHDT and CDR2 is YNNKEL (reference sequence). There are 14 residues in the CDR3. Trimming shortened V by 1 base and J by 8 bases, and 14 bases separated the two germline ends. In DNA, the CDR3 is TGTGCCAGCAGCCAAGTCGACGGGGCGGAAGGCTACACCTTC. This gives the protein CASSQVDGAEGYTF.